The 19 T cell receptor beta chains below all came from one sample that was sequenced in a study of tissue T cells after allogeneic stem cell transplantation. Libraries were prepared by immunoSEQ multiplex PCR; TCRdb keeps only in-frame clonotypes and omits some of them. The repertoire holds about 5,500 clones, with approximately 50% as singletons. Time point in this sample: mouse harvest day 7 after allogeneic transplant. Tail vein injection delivered 10^7 T-cell-depleted bone marrow cells and 10^6 splenic CD5+ T cells. Sequencing was done on a sample of gut tissue. These receptor sequences come from a female BALB/c mouse given C57BL/6 T cells with graft-versus-host disease after an allogeneic hematopoietic cell transplant.

This clone was detected only a few times. Genes and germline come from the mouse. The read halts 1 residue ahead of the CDR3 end, with the missing end drawn from the germline J gene. The chain has TRBV2 and TRBJ1-1; D is uncertain. The CDR3 sequence is 12 residues long. Trimming pared 0 bases from V and 1 base from J, leaving 0 bases between. Germline V gives CDR1 LGHNA, CDR2 YSYQKL. CDR3 bases read: TGTGCCAGCAGCCAAGAAAACACAGAAGTCTTC. Protein sequence: CASSQENTEVF. The complete CDR3 reads CASSQENTEVFF.

The sample holds a few counts of this clone. Gene names are mouse gene names. The read ends 1 residue before the CDR3 terminus; that terminus is restored from the germline J gene. The V gene is TRBV15, the J gene TRBJ1-3; no firm D call. The germline V and J ends were trimmed by 2 bases and 1 base, with 6 bases remaining between them. CDR3 size: 14 residues. Per the germline V gene, CDR1 is SGHND and CDR2 is FRSKSL. The sequenced CDR3 bases are TGTGCCAGCAGTTTACCGGGGTCTGGAAATACGCTCTAT. This gives the protein CASSLPGSGNTLY. The entire CDR3 reads CASSLPGSGNTLYF.

Details on this clone: Gene names refer to mouse genes. The read terminates 1 residue before the CDR3 end, so the remaining end is supplied by the germline J gene. V usage is TRBV26 and J usage is TRBJ1-1; D may be TRBD1 (6 bases). CDR3 length: 13 residues. Germline V gives CDR1 KGHPV, CDR2 FQNQEV (reference sequence). Trimming cost V 4 bases and J 3 bases, with 9 bases left between them. CDR3 DNA, as far as it was read: TGTGCCAGCAGTCAGGGGGGACACACAGAAGTCTTC. Encoded protein: CASSQGGHTEVF. The complete CDR3 protein is CASSQGGHTEVFF.

In the case of this clone: Germline and genes: mouse. The read gets to within 1 residue of the CDR3 end, and the germline J gene fills in the rest. The chain is built from TRBV26 and TRBJ2-2; 8 bases line up with TRBD1. This CDR3 region has 15 residues. After removal of 4 bases from V and 4 bases from J, the junction contained 5 bases not matched to a gene. Germline V gives CDR1 KGHPV, CDR2 FQNQEV (reference sequence). The CDR3 loop is CASSPWTGITGQLYF. CDR3 DNA, as far as it was read: TGTGCCAGCAGTCCCTGGACAGGGATCACCGGGCAGCTCTAC.

Note on this clone: These gene names are mouse names. With the read ending 1 residue before the CDR3 end, the germline J gene is used to fill in that end. The chain recombines TRBV26 with TRBJ1-4; D may be TRBD1 (5 bases). CDR3 size: 13 residues. Trimming took off 2 bases at V and 5 bases at J, with 6 bases between the two ends. Germline V gene lookup returns CDR1 KGHPV and CDR2 FQNQEV (reference sequence). CDR3 DNA, as far as it was read: TGTGCCAGCAGTCTGCAGGGAAACGAAAGATTATTT. Its protein is CASSLQGNERLF. Given in full, the CDR3 is CASSLQGNERLFF.

This clone was seen only a few times. Gene names are the mouse ones. From the germline J gene comes the end of the CDR3, since the read stops 1 residue before it. The J gene is TRBJ2-5, the V gene TRBV16; tentatively, D is TRBD2 (6 bases). The CDR3 has 13 residues. Germline loops: CDR1 SGHSA, CDR2 FRNQAP. The V and J ends lost 3 bases and 3 bases respectively, with 7 bases between them. CDR3 loop: CASSFWGQDTQYF. The covered CDR3 bases are TGTGCAAGCAGCTTTTGGGGGCAAGACACCCAGTAC.

This clone was seen more than once but under ten times. Germline and genes: mouse. The read falls 1 residue short of the CDR3 end, and the missing part is taken from the germline J gene. This chain joins TRBV3 and TRBJ2-1, with 9 bases fitting TRBD1. CDR3 size: 13 residues. V lost 5 bases to trimming and J lost 7 bases; unmatched junction nucleotides: 3. The V gene's germline CDR1 is SNHLY and CDR2 FYNGKV (reference sequence). The CDR3 reads CASSRQGGAEQFF. Partial CDR3 DNA: TGTGCCAGCAGCCGACAGGGGGGAGCTGAGCAGTTC.

Worth noting for this clone: These gene names are mouse names. The DNA ends 1 residue before the CDR3 does, and the rest of the CDR3 is filled in from the germline J gene. The rearrangement uses TRBV17 and TRBJ2-4; D gene unclear. V was cut by 2 bases and J by 1 base, with 4 bases left in between. The CDR3 spans 13 residues. Per germline, CDR1 MNHDT and CDR2 YYDKIL. CDR3 DNA, as far as it was read: TGTGCTAGCAGTAGACCAGGTCAAAACACCTTGTAC. It translates to CASSRPGQNTLY. The CDR3 reads in full as CASSRPGQNTLYF. The full variable domain, completed using reference TRBV17 and TRBJ2-4, is DTTVKQNPRYKLARVGKPVNLICSQTMNHDTMYWYQKKPNQAPKLLLFYYDKILNREADTFEKFQSSRPNNSFCSLYIGSAGLEYSAMYLCASSRPGQNTLYFGAGTRLSVL.

This clone was seen only a few times. Gene names and germline refer to mouse. The read ends 1 residue before the CDR3 terminus; that terminus is restored from the germline J gene. The chain has TRBV26 and TRBJ2-7; 10 bases match TRBD2. This CDR3 contains 13 residues. Germline loops: CDR1 KGHPV, CDR2 FQNQEV (reference sequence). V was clipped by 6 bases and J by 4 bases; unmatched bases: 3. The CDR3 loop is CASSSGLGYEQYF. The sequenced CDR3 bases are TGTGCCAGCAGCTCGGGACTGGGGTATGAACAGTAC.

Remarks on this clone: Genes and germline come from the mouse. Read coverage stops 1 residue before the CDR3 terminus; the germline J gene supplies the remainder. The rearrangement joins TRBV26 to TRBJ2-4; D is uncertain. Trimming stripped 1 base from V and 0 bases from J, with 5 bases between. The germline V gene encodes CDR1 KGHPV and CDR2 FQNQEV (reference sequence). The CDR3 spans 14 residues. The covered CDR3 bases are TGTGCCAGCAGTCTGTACTCTAGTCAAAACACCTTGTAC. This codes for CASSLYSSQNTLY. In full, the CDR3 reads CASSLYSSQNTLYF.

Relative to its sample, this clone is large (0.1 to 1%). Genes and germline are mouse. The read ends 1 residue shy of where the CDR3 ends; the end is completed using the germline J gene. This chain links TRBV14 with TRBJ2-3, with 10 bases identical to TRBD2. Losses at the gene ends were 1 base for V and 2 bases for J; bases not matched to a gene: 4. The germline V gene has CDR1 SGHDT and CDR2 FRDEAV. CDR3 size: 16 residues. Here the CDR3 reads CASSFPGGAIAETLYF. The sequenced CDR3 bases are TGTGCCAGCAGTTTCCCTGGGGGGGCTATTGCAGAAACGCTGTAT.

The count of this clone is one. The gene names given are mouse names. The covered CDR3 bases are TGTGCCAGCAGTCTGGGGGAAGACACCCAGTAC. Translated, it gives CASSLGEDTQY. The CDR3 as a whole reads CASSLGEDTQYF. The chain couples TRBV26 to TRBJ2-5; D is uncertain. The sequenced fragment ends 1 residue before the CDR3 boundary, so the rest is inferred from the germline J gene. CDR1 is KGHPV, CDR2 FQNQEV, per germline (reference sequence). This CDR3 is built from 12 residues. Trimming left V 2 bases short and J 4 bases short, with 4 bases between.

Notes on this clone: Mouse gene names apply. Read coverage stops 1 residue before the CDR3 terminus; the germline J gene supplies the remainder. This chain links TRBV26 with TRBJ1-3, with a tentative D call TRBD1 (6 bases). The CDR3 consists of 14 residues. Trimming took off 5 bases at V and 0 bases at J, with 8 bases between the two ends. Germline V lookup: CDR1 KGHPV, CDR2 FQNQEV (reference sequence). Incomplete CDR3 DNA: TGTGCCAGCAGTAGACAGGATTCTGGAAATACGCTCTAT. It encodes CASSRQDSGNTLY. The CDR3 reads in full as CASSRQDSGNTLYF.

Points on this clone: Mismatch with germline at one junction end may stem from a read error. Genes and germline come from the mouse. The CDR3 goes on 1 residue after the read ends, and that part is filled in from the germline J gene. The J gene is TRBJ2-7, the V gene TRBV13-2, with TRBD2 matching over 14 bases. Germline CDR1 and CDR2: NNHNN and SYGAGS (reference sequence). There are 15 residues in the CDR3. The CDR3 protein is CASSDGGLGGLEQYF. The sequenced part of the CDR3 DNA is TGTGCCAGCAGTGATGGGGGACTGGGGGGGCTTGAACAGTAC.

This clone showed up just a few times. Germline and genes: mouse. The sequenced part of the CDR3 DNA is TGTGCAAGCAGCCTGGGACAGGGGCAAGACACCCAGTAC. This encodes CASSLGQGQDTQY. The whole CDR3 sequence is CASSLGQGQDTQYF. The chain uses TRBV16 and TRBJ2-5, with TRBD1 matching 10 bases. The read falls 1 residue short of the CDR3 end, and the missing part is taken from the germline J gene. There are 14 residues in the CDR3. V trimming: 5 bases; J trimming: 3 bases; junction bases outside the gene matches: 2. The germline CDR1 and CDR2 sequences are SGHSA and FRNQAP.

This clone has just a few counts. Any gene name here is a mouse gene name. From the germline J gene comes the end of the CDR3, since the read stops 1 residue before it. This rearrangement joins TRBV15 to TRBJ2-7; 8 bases fit TRBD1. V gave up 5 bases and J gave up 7 bases; unmatched junction bases: 7. Germline loops: CDR1 SGHND, CDR2 FRSKSL. This CDR3 contains 13 residues. The CDR3 sequence: CASSRQGRGEQYF. The CDR3 DNA, read in part, is TGTGCCAGCAGTCGACAGGGGCGAGGGGAACAGTAC.

About this clone itself: Gene names follow the mouse nomenclature. The read finishes 1 residue shy of the CDR3 end, and the germline J gene is used to complete it. The V gene is TRBV5, the J gene TRBJ2-4, with 7 positions matching TRBD2. The length of the CDR3 is 16 residues. V gave up 4 bases and J gave up 1 base; unmatched junction bases: 8. Germline lookup yields CDR1 LGHNA and CDR2 YNLKQL (reference sequence). The CDR3 spells CASSPSGGKGQNTLYF. The DNA read from the CDR3 is TGTGCCAGCAGCCCCTCGGGGGGGAAGGGTCAAAACACCTTGTAC.

Note on this clone: The gene names here belong to mouse. The sequence runs out 1 residue before the end of the CDR3; the remainder is reconstructed from the germline J gene. The gene calls are TRBV13-1 and TRBJ1-2; D perhaps matches TRBD1 (6 bases). This CDR3 region has 13 residues. Trimming removed 1 base from V and 3 bases from J, with 7 bases in between. CDR1 and CDR2 (germline): NSHNY, SYGAGN. CDR3 protein: CASSDPGDSDYTF. The CDR3 bases that were read are TGTGCCAGCAGTGATCCAGGGGACTCCGACTACACC.

With respect to this clone: Mouse gene names apply. The read terminates 1 residue ahead of where the CDR3 ends, so the germline J gene completes it. The V gene is TRBV16, the J gene TRBJ2-7; a possible D gene is TRBD1 (6 bases). This CDR3 contains 15 residues. Germline V gene data show CDR1 as SGHSA and CDR2 as FRNQAP. V was cut by 1 base and J by 0 bases, with 10 bases left in between. Incomplete CDR3 DNA: TGTGCAAGCAGCTTAGGCGGGACATCCTCCTATGAACAGTAC. It codes for CASSLGGTSSYEQY. The CDR3 as a whole reads CASSLGGTSSYEQYF.